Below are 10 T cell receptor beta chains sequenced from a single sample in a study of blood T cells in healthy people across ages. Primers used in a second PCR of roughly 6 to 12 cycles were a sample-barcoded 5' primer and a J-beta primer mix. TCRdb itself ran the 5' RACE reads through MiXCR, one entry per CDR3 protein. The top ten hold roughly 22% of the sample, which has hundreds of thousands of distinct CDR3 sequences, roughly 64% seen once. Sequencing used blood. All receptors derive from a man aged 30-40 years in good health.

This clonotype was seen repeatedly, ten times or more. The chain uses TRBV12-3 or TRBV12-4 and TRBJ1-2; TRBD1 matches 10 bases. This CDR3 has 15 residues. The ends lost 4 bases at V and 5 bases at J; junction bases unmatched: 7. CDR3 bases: TGTGCCAGCAGTTCCGGGACAGGGGCGAAGTATGGCTACACCTTC. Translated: CASSSGTGAKYGYTF.

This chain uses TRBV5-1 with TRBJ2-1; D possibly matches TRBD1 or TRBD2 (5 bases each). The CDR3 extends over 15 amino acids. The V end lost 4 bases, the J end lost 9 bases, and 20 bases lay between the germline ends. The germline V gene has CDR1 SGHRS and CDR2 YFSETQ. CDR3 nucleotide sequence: TGCGCCAGCAGCGTAACCGGGACCCCAGGAAGTGAGCAGTTCTTC. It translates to CASSVTGTPGSEQFF. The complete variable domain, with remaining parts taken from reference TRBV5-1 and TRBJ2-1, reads KAGVTQTPRYLIKTRGQQVTLSCSPISGHRSVSWYQQTPGQGLQFLFEYFSETQRNKGNFPGRFSGRQFSNSRSEMNVSTLELGDSALYLCASSVTGTPGSEQFFGPGTRLTVL.

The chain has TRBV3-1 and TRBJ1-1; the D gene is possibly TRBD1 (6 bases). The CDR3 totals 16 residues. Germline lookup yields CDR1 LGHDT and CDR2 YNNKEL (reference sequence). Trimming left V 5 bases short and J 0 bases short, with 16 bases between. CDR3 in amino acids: CASSNDLDRMNTEAFF. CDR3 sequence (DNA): TGTGCCAGCAGCAACGACCTCGACAGGATGAACACTGAAGCTTTCTTT.

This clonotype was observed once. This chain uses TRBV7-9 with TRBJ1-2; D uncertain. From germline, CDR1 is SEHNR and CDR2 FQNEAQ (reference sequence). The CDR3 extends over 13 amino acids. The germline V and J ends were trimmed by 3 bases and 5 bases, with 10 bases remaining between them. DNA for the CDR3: TGTGCCAGCAGCTTTCTGCCCGGGTATGGCTACACCTTC. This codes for CASSFLPGYGYTF.

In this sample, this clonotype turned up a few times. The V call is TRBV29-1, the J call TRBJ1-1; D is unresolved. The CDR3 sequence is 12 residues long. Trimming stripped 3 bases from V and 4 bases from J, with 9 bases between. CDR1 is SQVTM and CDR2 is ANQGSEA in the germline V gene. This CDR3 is CSVDNRGTEAFF. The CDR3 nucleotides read TGCAGCGTTGACAATCGTGGCACTGAAGCTTTCTTT.

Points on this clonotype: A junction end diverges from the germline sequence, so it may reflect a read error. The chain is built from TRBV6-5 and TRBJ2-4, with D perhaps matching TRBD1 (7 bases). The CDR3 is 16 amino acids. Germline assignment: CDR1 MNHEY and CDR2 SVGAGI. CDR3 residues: CASSLDRPGLAYEQYF. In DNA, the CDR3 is TGTGCCAGCAGTTTGGACAGGCCGGGACTTGCCTACGAGCAGTATTTC.

CDR3 nucleotide sequence: TGCAGCGCCGTACTAGCGGGATTGCAGTTCTTC. This encodes CSAVLAGLQFF. This chain links TRBV20-1 with TRBJ2-1; 10 nucleotides match TRBD2. The germline V gene has CDR1 DFQATT and CDR2 SNEGSKA (reference sequence). The CDR3 runs 11 residues.

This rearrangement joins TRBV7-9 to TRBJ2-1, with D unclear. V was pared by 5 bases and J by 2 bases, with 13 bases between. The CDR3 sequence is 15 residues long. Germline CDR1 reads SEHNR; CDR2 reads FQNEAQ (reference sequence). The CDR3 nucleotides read TGTGCCAGCAGCCCGATCGGGCCTCCCTACAATGAGCAGTTCTTC. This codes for CASSPIGPPYNEQFF.

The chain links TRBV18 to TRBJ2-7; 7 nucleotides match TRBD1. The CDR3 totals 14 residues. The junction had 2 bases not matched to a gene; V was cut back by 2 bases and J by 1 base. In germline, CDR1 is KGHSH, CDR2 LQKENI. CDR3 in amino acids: CASSPETGSYEQYF. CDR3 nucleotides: TGTGCCAGCTCACCAGAGACAGGGTCCTACGAGCAGTACTTC.

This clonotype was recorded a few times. The chain's CDR3 is CASIPASSGSAKNIQYF. In DNA, the CDR3 is TGTGCCAGCATTCCCGCGAGCTCGGGCAGTGCCAAAAACATTCAGTACTTC. The chain uses TRBV7-2 and TRBJ2-4; D not resolved. From germline, CDR1 is SGHTA and CDR2 FQGNSA. With 7 bases removed from V and 1 base from J, the gap between germline ends came to 20 bases. The CDR3 extends over 17 amino acids.